The entry below gives a single TCR beta chain sequence along with its context. Its antigen is not identified. This CDR3 has 13 amino acids. V was cut by 5 bases and J by 5 bases, with 13 bases left in between. Germline CDR1 and CDR2: MNHEY and SMNVEV (reference sequence). This record comes from a study of cytomegalovirus exposure and HLA in healthy donors. In the study overall: About 179 million T cells yielded 90 million to 130 million unique TCR beta sequences in earlier analysis.

General observations from the study: Another analysis was done later, and it associated fewer than 20,000 TCR beta sequences with HLA alleles at 0.05 false discovery rate. What a later analysis showed was that several of the most significant clusters appeared linked to common viral pathogens. Rarity characterized most TCR sequences, yet some public TCRs appeared in many donors.

The PCR employed 60 Vbeta primers together with 13 Jbeta primers. The data were produced by immunoSEQ multiplex PCR, yet TCRdb's version contains in-frame clones alone and is incomplete. The sample records fewer than 150,000 clones, around 75% being singletons. The chain has TRBV27 and TRBJ2-7, with D unclear. The sequencing sample was made of PBMCs. The receptor was isolated from a man under 40 in good health and CMV-seronegative. This CDR3 is CASSRPPTNEQYF. The CDR3 DNA reads TGTGCCAGCAGTCGTCCTCCTACGAACGAGCAGTACTTC.